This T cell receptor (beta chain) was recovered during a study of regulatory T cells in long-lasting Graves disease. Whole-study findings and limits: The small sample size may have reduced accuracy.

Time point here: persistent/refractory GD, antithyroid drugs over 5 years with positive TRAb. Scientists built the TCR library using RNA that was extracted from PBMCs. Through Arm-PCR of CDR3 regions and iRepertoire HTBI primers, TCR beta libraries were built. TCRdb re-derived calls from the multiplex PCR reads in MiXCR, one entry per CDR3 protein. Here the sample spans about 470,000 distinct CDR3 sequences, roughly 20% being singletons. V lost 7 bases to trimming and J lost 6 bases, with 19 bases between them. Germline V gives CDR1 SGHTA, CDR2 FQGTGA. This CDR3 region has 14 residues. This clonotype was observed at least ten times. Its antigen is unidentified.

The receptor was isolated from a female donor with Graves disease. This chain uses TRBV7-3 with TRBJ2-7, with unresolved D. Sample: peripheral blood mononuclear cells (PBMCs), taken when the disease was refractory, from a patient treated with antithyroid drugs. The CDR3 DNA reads TGTGCCAGCATCCAACATCGCTGTATCTGCGAGCAGTACTTC. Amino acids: CASIQHRCICEQYF.